These T cell receptor beta chains were read from a single sample in a study of OX40 agonist ivuxolimab in advanced cancers. TCRdb's copy holds only in-frame clones and misses some; the assay was immunoSEQ multiplex PCR. This sample has tens of thousands of clones, with around 87% found just once. The input for sequencing was CD4+ or CD8+ T cells sorted from blood, taken in a trial of the OX40 agonist ivuxolimab. The source of these receptors is an adult with an advanced solid tumor such as melanoma, head and neck, liver or kidney cancer. Both conserved end residues are part of each CDR3. Fields, in order: CDR3 protein, CDR3 DNA, clone size, CDR3 length, D gene, J gene, V gene. A D gene is named only where the DNA matches it firmly. Only some rows state a clone size, as once, few, many or a class for expanded clones.

CDR3 protein: CASSIGRRRGDNSPLHF
CDR3 DNA: TGTGCCAGTAGTATCGGGAGGAGGAGGGGTGATAATTCACCCCTCCACTTT
clone size: .
CDR3 length: 17
D gene: .
J gene: TRBJ1-6
V gene: TRBV19

CDR3 protein: CASSLGLAGGHFYNEQFF
CDR3 DNA: TGTGCCAGCAGCTTGGGACTAGCGGGAGGGCATTTCTACAATGAGCAGTTCTTC
clone size: .
CDR3 length: 18
D gene: TRBD2
J gene: TRBJ2-1
V gene: TRBV7-9

CDR3 protein: CASRESSGNTIYF
CDR3 DNA: TGTGCCAGCAGAGAGAGCTCTGGAAACACCATATATTTT
clone size: .
CDR3 length: 13
D gene: .
J gene: TRBJ1-3
V gene: TRBV28

CDR3 protein: CASSLDRAQPQHF
CDR3 DNA: TGTGCCAGCAGCTTGGACAGGGCACAGCCCCAGCATTTT
clone size: .
CDR3 length: 13
D gene: TRBD1
J gene: TRBJ1-5
V gene: TRBV7-2

CDR3 protein: CASKRGNYGYTF
CDR3 DNA: TGTGCCAGCAAAAGGGGCAACTATGGCTACACCTTC
clone size: once
CDR3 length: 12
D gene: .
J gene: TRBJ1-2
V gene: TRBV28

CDR3 protein: CASSPAAQGARGGYTF
CDR3 DNA: TGTGCCAGCTCACCGGCCGCACAGGGGGCCAGGGGTGGCTACACCTTC
clone size: .
CDR3 length: 16
D gene: TRBD1
J gene: TRBJ1-2
V gene: TRBV18

CDR3 protein: CASSGGSGTQYF
CDR3 DNA: TGCGCCAGCAGTGGCGGGTCGGGGACCCAGTACTTC
clone size: once
CDR3 length: 12
D gene: .
J gene: TRBJ2-5
V gene: TRBV10-2

CDR3 protein: CASSPLGRNQPQHF
CDR3 DNA: TGTGCCAGCAGCCCGTTGGGACGGAATCAGCCCCAGCATTTT
clone size: few
CDR3 length: 14
D gene: .
J gene: TRBJ1-5
V gene: TRBV7-9

CDR3 protein: CASSLAGRSEQYF
CDR3 DNA: TGCGCCAGCAGCTTGGCCGGGAGGAGCGAGCAGTACTTC
clone size: .
CDR3 length: 13
D gene: TRBD2
J gene: TRBJ2-7
V gene: TRBV5-1

CDR3 protein: CASSNLAGVRTDTQYF
CDR3 DNA: TGTGCCAGCAGTAACCTAGCGGGGGTTCGCACAGATACGCAGTATTTT
clone size: .
CDR3 length: 16
D gene: TRBD2
J gene: TRBJ2-3
V gene: TRBV6-6

CDR3 protein: CASISGRLNTGELFF
CDR3 DNA: TGTGCCAGCATTTCAGGGAGACTGAACACCGGGGAGCTGTTTTTT
clone size: .
CDR3 length: 15
D gene: .
J gene: TRBJ2-2
V gene: TRBV7-2

CDR3 protein: CASSPGLDGGEQYF
CDR3 DNA: TGTGCCAGCTCACCAGGGCTAGATGGCGGCGAGCAGTACTTC
clone size: .
CDR3 length: 14
D gene: .
J gene: TRBJ2-7
V gene: TRBV18

CDR3 protein: CASSPAGTGGRNEQFF
CDR3 DNA: TGTGCCAGCAGCCCTGCCGGGACAGGGGGGAGGAATGAGCAGTTCTTC
clone size: once
CDR3 length: 16
D gene: TRBD1
J gene: TRBJ2-1
V gene: TRBV7-2

CDR3 protein: CASGLVLTEDHYEQYF
CDR3 DNA: TGTGCTAGTGGTTTGGTACTAACGGAGGACCACTACGAGCAGTACTTC
clone size: .
CDR3 length: 16
D gene: .
J gene: TRBJ2-7
V gene: TRBV12-5

CDR3 protein: CASSLAGGRSGANVLTF
CDR3 DNA: TGTGCCAGCAGCTTGGCGGGGGGTAGGTCTGGGGCCAACGTCCTGACTTTC
clone size: .
CDR3 length: 17
D gene: TRBD2
J gene: TRBJ2-6
V gene: TRBV5-4

CDR3 protein: CSVGSGGNEKLFF
CDR3 DNA: TGCAGCGTTGGGTCCGGGGGTAATGAAAAACTGTTTTTT
clone size: .
CDR3 length: 13
D gene: .
J gene: TRBJ1-4
V gene: TRBV29-1

CDR3 protein: CASSLGVQETQYF
CDR3 DNA: TGTGCCAGCAGTTTGGGGGTACAAGAGACCCAGTACTTC
clone size: .
CDR3 length: 13
D gene: .
J gene: TRBJ2-5
V gene: TRBV6-1

CDR3 protein: CASSPAGGGNQPQHF
CDR3 DNA: TGTGCCAGCTCACCAGCAGGGGGCGGCAATCAGCCCCAGCATTTT
clone size: .
CDR3 length: 15
D gene: TRBD1
J gene: TRBJ1-5
V gene: TRBV18

CDR3 protein: CASRQDRVIGETQYF
CDR3 DNA: TGTGCCAGCAGACAGGACAGGGTGATTGGAGAGACCCAGTACTTC
clone size: .
CDR3 length: 15
D gene: TRBD1
J gene: TRBJ2-5
V gene: TRBV5-4

CDR3 protein: CASSESRDYGYTF
CDR3 DNA: TGTGCCAGCAGTGAAAGCAGGGACTATGGCTACACCTTC
clone size: .
CDR3 length: 13
D gene: .
J gene: TRBJ1-2
V gene: TRBV2

CDR3 protein: CASSRGTLYEQYF
CDR3 DNA: TGTGCCAGCAGCCGCGGGACACTGTACGAGCAGTACTTC
clone size: .
CDR3 length: 13
D gene: .
J gene: TRBJ2-7
V gene: TRBV11-2

CDR3 protein: CSAREGRNEQYF
CDR3 DNA: TGCAGCGCCCGCGAGGGTAGGAACGAGCAGTACTTC
clone size: .
CDR3 length: 12
D gene: .
J gene: TRBJ2-7
V gene: TRBV29-1

CDR3 protein: CASSLWSTGRGHYEQYF
CDR3 DNA: TGTGCCAGCAGCTTATGGTCGACGGGGAGAGGGCATTACGAGCAGTACTTC
clone size: .
CDR3 length: 17
D gene: .
J gene: TRBJ2-7
V gene: TRBV7-3

CDR3 protein: CASNPLTASYEQYF
CDR3 DNA: TGTGCCAGCAACCCCCTGACGGCTTCCTACGAGCAGTACTTC
clone size: .
CDR3 length: 14
D gene: .
J gene: TRBJ2-7
V gene: TRBV6-1

CDR3 protein: CASRKGERVDTEAFF
CDR3 DNA: TGTGCCAGCAGGAAAGGGGAAAGAGTAGACACTGAAGCTTTCTTT
clone size: once
CDR3 length: 15
D gene: .
J gene: TRBJ1-1
V gene: TRBV2

CDR3 protein: CAWSVQGYAEAFF
CDR3 DNA: TGTGCCTGGAGTGTACAGGGGTACGCTGAAGCTTTCTTT
clone size: few
CDR3 length: 13
D gene: TRBD1
J gene: TRBJ1-1
V gene: TRBV30

CDR3 protein: CASSIAGGSEQYF
CDR3 DNA: TGTGCCAGTAGTATTGCGGGGGGCTCCGAGCAGTACTTC
clone size: .
CDR3 length: 13
D gene: TRBD2
J gene: TRBJ2-7
V gene: TRBV19

CDR3 protein: CASSTSHSGSSYNEQYF
CDR3 DNA: TGTGCCAGCAGCACATCTCATAGCGGGAGTTCTTATAACGAGCAGTACTTC
clone size: .
CDR3 length: 17
D gene: .
J gene: TRBJ2-7
V gene: TRBV21-1

CDR3 protein: CASRRGLLGRVDTQYF
CDR3 DNA: TGTGCCAGCAGGCGCGGACTCCTAGGACGGGTGGATACGCAGTATTTT
clone size: .
CDR3 length: 16
D gene: .
J gene: TRBJ2-3
V gene: TRBV7-2

CDR3 protein: CSVGSGLAGEGETQYF
CDR3 DNA: TGCAGCGTTGGCTCGGGACTAGCGGGAGAGGGAGAGACCCAGTACTTC
clone size: once
CDR3 length: 16
D gene: TRBD2
J gene: TRBJ2-5
V gene: TRBV29-1

CDR3 protein: CSVDPGLAIF
CDR3 DNA: TGCAGCGTGGATCCGGGACTAGCGATCTTC
clone size: .
CDR3 length: 10
D gene: TRBD2
J gene: TRBJ2-1
V gene: TRBV29-1

CDR3 protein: CASSPGQGRYGYTF
CDR3 DNA: TGTGCCAGCAGCCCGGGACAGGGACGTTATGGCTACACCTTC
clone size: .
CDR3 length: 14
D gene: TRBD1
J gene: TRBJ1-2
V gene: TRBV6-1

CDR3 protein: CASSGGGQNTEAFF
CDR3 DNA: TGCGCCAGCAGTGGTGGGGGCCAGAACACTGAAGCTTTCTTT
clone size: .
CDR3 length: 14
D gene: .
J gene: TRBJ1-1
V gene: TRBV10-1